Listed here are 24 T cell receptor beta chains from one sample, sequenced in a study of T cells after yellow fever vaccination. A single record per CDR3 protein comes from TCRdb applying MiXCR to the 5' RACE reads. Of some 500,000 distinct CDR3 sequences in the sample, about 13% were seen once. The sample was PBMCs, taken on the day of the yellow fever booster vaccination. These TCRs come from a man aged 25-40 years who received the YFV17D yellow fever vaccine.

The chain joins TRBV7-9 to TRBJ2-7, with D hard to call. CDR1 and CDR2 (germline): SEHNR, FQNEAQ (reference sequence). CDR3 length: 15 residues. Deletions cut 5 bases from V and 0 bases from J, with 14 bases between. The CDR3 DNA sequence: TGTGCCAGCAGCCTAACAACGGGCAACTCCTACGAGCAGTACTTC. This gives the protein CASSLTTGNSYEQYF.

This clonotype has a handful of counts. The V and J genes are TRBV7-2 and TRBJ2-5; D ambiguous. Germline-derived CDR1 and CDR2 are SGHTA and FQGNSA. The ends were cut back, 8 bases at V and 2 bases at J, with 15 bases in the middle. The CDR3 covers 14 residues. In DNA, the CDR3 is TGTGCCAGCCGGAAAGGGCTGACGCAAGAGACCCAGTACTTC. It specifies CASRKGLTQETQYF. Full variable domain (missing parts from reference TRBV7-2 and TRBJ2-5): GAGVSQSPSNKVTEKGKDVELRCDPISGHTALYWYRQSLGQGLEFLIYFQGNSAPDKSGLPSDRFSAERTGGSVSTLTIQRTQQEDSAVYLCASRKGLTQETQYFGPGTRLLVL.

This clonotype occurred a few times. The J gene is TRBJ1-3, the V gene TRBV20-1; possibly TRBD1 for D (5 bases). Trimming pared 6 bases from V and 4 bases from J, leaving 13 bases between. The germline gives CDR1 DFQATT, CDR2 SNEGSKA (reference sequence). This CDR3 spans 13 amino acids. The CDR3 is CSALGTSGNTIYF. The CDR3 DNA is TGCAGTGCCTTGGGGACTTCAGGAAACACCATATATTTT.

The V and J genes are TRBV10-3 and TRBJ2-4; a possible D gene is TRBD1 (6 bases). Per germline, CDR1 ENHRY and CDR2 SYGVKD. V was clipped by 0 bases and J by 5 bases, with 8 bases between them. The CDR3 covers 14 residues. In nucleotides, the CDR3 is TGTGCCATCAGTGAGTCGGGGGCCCAAAACATTCAGTACTTC. It translates to CAISESGAQNIQYF.

The chain employs TRBV27 and TRBJ1-1, with D hard to call. Trimming removed 5 bases from V and 2 bases from J, with 9 bases in between. Germline V CDR1 and CDR2: MNHEY, SMNVEV (reference sequence). This CDR3 spans 13 amino acids. The CDR3 nucleotides are TGTGCCAGCAGTAGTACCTTCAACACTGAAGCTTTCTTT. As protein: CASSSTFNTEAFF.

The chain uses TRBV7-2 and TRBJ2-2; a weak D match, TRBD2 (6 bases). Deletions cut 2 bases from V and 5 bases from J, with 15 bases between. The CDR3 contains 16 residues. Germline V gene sequence: CDR1 SGHTA, CDR2 FQGNSA. The CDR3 is CASSLRLALRTGELFF. CDR3 DNA: TGTGCCAGCAGCTTAAGGCTAGCGTTAAGGACCGGGGAGCTGTTTTTT.

J is TRBJ2-7 and V is TRBV7-8; 7 bases line up with TRBD2. The length of the CDR3 is 13 residues. Unmatched junction bases numbered 4, after V lost 1 base and J lost 7 bases. The germline CDR1 and CDR2 sequences are SGHVS and FQNEAQ. The CDR3 spells CASSLVGGQEQYF. The DNA of the CDR3 is TGTGCCAGCAGCTTAGTGGGAGGGCAAGAGCAGTACTTC.

This clonotype was seen only a few times. The chain links TRBV14 to TRBJ2-1; D unclear. From germline, CDR1 is SGHDN and CDR2 FVKESK. The CDR3 has 12 amino acids. V was pared by 2 bases and J by 9 bases, with 8 bases between. The CDR3 loop reads CASSQIGREQFF. CDR3 nucleotide sequence: TGTGCCAGCAGCCAAATCGGACGTGAGCAGTTCTTC.

The V and J genes are TRBV6-4 and TRBJ2-1; 9 nucleotides match TRBD2. The germline V gene encodes CDR1 MRHNA and CDR2 SNTAGT. Trimming cost V 2 bases and J 5 bases; bases outside gene matches: 13. The CDR3 runs to 18 residues. CDR3 residues: CASSDGLAGSPGDNEQFF. CDR3 DNA sequence: TGTGCCAGCAGTGACGGGCTAGCGGGATCCCCGGGGGACAATGAGCAGTTCTTC.

The chain joins TRBV7-2 to TRBJ2-2; D is unresolved. Trimming took 5 bases from V and 1 from J, leaving 8 bases between them. CDR3 size: 14 residues. Germline loops: CDR1 SGHTA, CDR2 FQGNSA. CDR3 nucleotide sequence: TGTGCCAGCAGCCGTAGGAAGAACACCGGGGAGCTGTTTTTT. Protein sequence: CASSRRKNTGELFF.

The chain has TRBV19 and TRBJ2-5, with 9 bases identical to TRBD1. V lost 4 bases, J lost 4 bases, and 7 bases stayed unmatched. In germline, CDR1 is LNHDA, CDR2 SQIVND (reference sequence). The CDR3 extends over 15 amino acids. CDR3 amino acids: CASSTGTGIGETQYF. For the CDR3, the DNA is TGTGCCAGTAGTACCGGGACAGGGATCGGAGAGACCCAGTACTTC.

The chain carries TRBV7-9 and TRBJ2-3; 10 bases fit TRBD2. This CDR3 is built from 15 residues. The V segment lost 5 bases and the J segment 5 bases; nucleotides outside the gene matches: 7. Looked up from germline, CDR1 is SEHNR and CDR2 is FQNEAQ (reference sequence). The CDR3 region is CASSASGSRGDTQYF. CDR3 nucleotides: TGTGCCAGCAGCGCTAGCGGGAGTCGAGGAGATACGCAGTATTTT.

This clonotype has just a few counts. The chain couples TRBV27 to TRBJ1-6; TRBD1 aligns across 10 bases. V dropped 5 bases and J dropped 14; count of bases not matched to a gene: 15. Germline lookup yields CDR1 MNHEY and CDR2 SMNVEV (reference sequence). The CDR3 runs 16 residues. Written as DNA, the CDR3 is TGTGCCAGCAGTCCCCGGACAGGGGGTTGGGGAATAACCCTCCACTTT. This translates into CASSPRTGGWGITLHF.

This clonotype was detected only a few times. The chain uses TRBV5-1 and TRBJ2-4, with TRBD1 identical over 8 bases. With 0 bases clipped from V and 5 bases from J, the junction kept 7 bases outside the gene matches. The CDR3 spans 16 residues. Germline V gene sequence: CDR1 SGHRS, CDR2 YFSETQ. The CDR3, as DNA: TGCGCCAGCAGCTTGGCCGGGACAGGACCTGAAAACATTCAGTACTTC. It translates to CASSLAGTGPENIQYF.

This clonotype was counted between two and nine times. The rearrangement joins TRBV7-6 to TRBJ2-2; D unresolved. Looked up from germline, CDR1 is SGHVS and CDR2 is FNYEAQ. The CDR3 extends over 16 amino acids. Between the trimmed V and J ends, which lost 1 base and 0 bases, there was a span of 9 bases. The CDR3 is CASSLVAVTNTGELFF. CDR3 bases: TGTGCCAGCAGCTTAGTGGCGGTTACGAACACCGGGGAGCTGTTTTTT.

The V call is TRBV12-3 or TRBV12-4, the J call TRBJ1-2; D call uncertain. Trimming removed 6 bases from V and 6 bases from J, with 17 bases in between. This CDR3 region has 14 residues. CDR3: CASSRATGLDGYTF. The CDR3 region has the DNA TGTGCCAGCAGCCGAGCGACCGGCCTGGATGGCTACACCTTC.

The rearrangement uses TRBV5-6 and TRBJ2-1, with D possibly being TRBD2 (5 bases). The V end lost 7 bases, the J end lost 2 bases, and 13 bases lay between the germline ends. Germline loops: CDR1 SGHDT, CDR2 YYEEEE. The CDR3 consists of 14 residues. The CDR3 nucleotides read TGTGCCAGCCAAGAGGGAGTGACCTACAATGAGCAGTTCTTC. Translating gives CASQEGVTYNEQFF. The full variable domain, completed using reference TRBV5-6 and TRBJ2-1, is DAGVTQSPTHLIKTRGQQVTLRCSPKSGHDTVSWYQQALGQGPQFIFQYYEEEERQRGNFPDRFSGHQFPNYSSELNVNALLLGDSALYLCASQEGVTYNEQFFGPGTRLTVL.

The rearrangement joins TRBV20-1 to TRBJ2-2; D is undetermined. This CDR3 has 11 amino acids. Trimming shortened V by 1 base and J by 8 bases, and 5 bases separated the two germline ends. The germline V gene has CDR1 DFQATT and CDR2 SNEGSKA (reference sequence). CDR3 region: CSARGGGELFF. Here the CDR3 DNA reads TGCAGTGCTAGAGGGGGTGGGGAGCTGTTTTTT.

There are a few counts of this clonotype. The rearrangement links TRBV4-3 to TRBJ2-7, with 8 bases aligning to TRBD1. The CDR3 loop spans 14 amino acids. Per the germline V gene, CDR1 is LGHNA and CDR2 is YSLEER. The trim removed 0 bases at V and 7 bases at J, leaving 5 bases unmatched. CDR3 in DNA: TGCGCCAGCAGCCAAGATCCGACAGGGGCAGAGCAGTACTTC. Translating it yields CASSQDPTGAEQYF.

Many counts were recorded for this clonotype. This chain joins TRBV5-1 and TRBJ2-5; 11 positions agree with TRBD1. The CDR3 runs to 16 residues. Germline assignment: CDR1 SGHRS and CDR2 YFSETQ. J was trimmed by 5 bases and V by 4 bases; bases with no gene match: 10. The CDR3: CASSPGQGVTHETQYF. The CDR3 DNA sequence: TGCGCCAGCAGCCCGGGACAGGGGGTGACCCATGAGACCCAGTACTTC.

This clonotype was observed a few times. J is TRBJ2-1 and V is TRBV10-3; TRBD2 matches 16 bases. The germline V gene has CDR1 ENHRY and CDR2 SYGVKD. This CDR3 comprises 21 residues. Trimming at V came to 4 bases and at J to 4 bases, leaving 16 bases not matched to a gene. The CDR3 DNA reads TGTGCCATCAGTGGGGGGGCCGGGACTAGCGGGAGGGCCCAATCGTACAATGAGCAGTTCTTC. Its protein is CAISGGAGTSGRAQSYNEQFF.

This clonotype was detected only a few times. CDR3 in amino acids: CASRERQLAAGDTQYF. The CDR3 nucleotides read TGTGCCAGCAGGGAAAGACAACTAGCTGCGGGAGATACGCAGTATTTT. This rearrangement joins TRBV6-2 or TRBV6-3 to TRBJ2-3; tentative D call: TRBD2 (6 bases). The V gene lost 6 bases and the J gene lost 5 bases, with 21 bases spanning the gap. Germline CDR1 reads MNHEY; CDR2 reads SVGEGT. The CDR3 is 16 amino acids.

The chain is built from TRBV3-1 and TRBJ2-7, with a possible D match to TRBD1 (5 bases). Germline V CDR1 and CDR2: LGHDT, YNNKEL (reference sequence). The CDR3 sequence is 16 residues long. V was clipped by 2 bases and J by 6 bases, with 20 bases between them. The CDR3 here is CASSQRSGQGPFEQYF. In DNA, the CDR3 is TGTGCCAGCAGCCAACGTTCCGGACAAGGCCCGTTCGAGCAGTACTTC.

There are many counts of this clonotype. The V gene is TRBV7-9, the J gene TRBJ2-5; D not resolved. The CDR3 runs to 13 residues. V was pared by 6 bases and J by 4 bases, with 12 bases between. The V gene's germline CDR1 is SEHNR and CDR2 FQNEAQ (reference sequence). In DNA, the CDR3 is TGTGCCAGCAGACCGCCGGCGCGAGAGACCCAGTACTTC. Its translation: CASRPPARETQYF.